This T cell receptor (beta chain) was found in a study of response to subunit inactivated influenza vaccine. A few counts support this clonotype. In germline, CDR1 is SNHLY, CDR2 FYNNEI. Trimming removed 5 bases at V and 1 base at J, with 8 bases between. The CDR3 runs 13 residues. TCRdb analysed the RT-PCR reads with MiXCR anew, one entry per CDR3 protein. This repertoire shows about 800,000 distinct CDR3 sequences, 21% found once; its top ten account for about a tenth. Sequencing used PBMCs from blood, obtained around 5 days after vaccination. This TCR derives from a man aged 45-65 years who received an inactivated influenza vaccine. V usage is TRBV2 and J usage is TRBJ1-1, with D uncertain. CDR3 loop: CASSQQPNTEAFF. The CDR3 DNA sequence: TGTGCCAGCAGTCAACAGCCGAACACTGAAGCTTTCTTT.